This TCR beta chain was recovered during a study of blood T cells in healthy people across ages. Study-wide context: Template switching recovered approximately one barcoded beta molecule for every two T cells. Study-wide results and caveats: The study found TCR beta diversity correlated strongly with naive T cell percentage.

The sample holds a few counts of this clonotype. Its antigen is not known. CDR3 size: 17 residues. From germline, CDR1 is SGHTA and CDR2 FQGTGA. Trimming shortened V by 5 bases and J by 1 base, and 20 bases separated the two germline ends. Together with a sample-barcoded 5' primer, a J-beta primer mix was included in a second PCR lasting about 6 to 12 cycles. A template-switch adaptor with 12 random nucleotides tagged each cDNA molecule. From the 5' RACE reads, TCRdb called clonotypes with MiXCR, one entry per CDR3 protein. The sample contains about 1.6 million distinct CDR3 sequences, about 35% of which appear only once.

The chain combines TRBV7-3 with TRBJ1-2; D is perhaps TRBD1 (5 bases). Sequencing was carried out using blood. The sequence was collected from a woman under 40 in good health. The CDR3 DNA is TGTGCCAGCAGCCCCGGGGGTGGGGTGTTGGGTAACTATGGCTACACCTTC. Translation: CASSPGGGVLGNYGYTF.